Reported below is one T cell receptor (beta chain). The entry originates in a study of OX40 agonist ivuxolimab in advanced cancers. About the research overall: Partial responses were achieved by three patients: one hepatocellular carcinoma, two cutaneous melanoma.

Clones were read by immunoSEQ multiplex PCR, and TCRdb kept only the in-frame ones, dropping some. This table has about 64,000 clones, 70% to 90% appearing once. Trimming took 2 bases from V and 4 from J, leaving 9 bases between them. CDR3 length equals 13 residues. Germline-derived CDR1 and CDR2 are LGHNA and YNFKEQ. The rearrangement uses TRBV4-2 and TRBJ2-7; D remains ambiguous. The TCR was taken from an adult with an advanced solid tumor such as melanoma, head and neck, liver or kidney cancer. This specimen consisted of CD4+ or CD8+ T cells sorted from blood, obtained in a trial of the OX40 agonist ivuxolimab. CDR3 sequence reads: CASSQSLEYEQYF. Written as DNA, the CDR3 is TGTGCCAGCAGCCAAAGCCTAGAGTACGAGCAGTACTTC.